This T cell receptor (beta chain) was captured by sequencing in a study of regulatory T cells in long-lasting Graves disease. Time point given: newly diagnosed GD, antithyroid drugs for less than 3 months. Construction of the TCR library relied on RNA isolated from PBMCs. Points on this clonotype: Its antigen is unknown.

The CDR3 has 17 residues. Germline loops: CDR1 LGHDT, CDR2 YNNKEL (reference sequence). Trimming removed 4 bases from V and 0 bases from J, with 15 bases in between. CDR3-region Arm-PCR and iRepertoire HTBI primers produced the TCR beta libraries. TCRdb independently ran MiXCR on the multiplex PCR reads; one entry per CDR3 protein. The sample consists of 300,000 to 450,000 distinct CDR3 sequences, 15% to 17% of them appearing once. Study-wide findings and caveats: The study found lower TCR diversity in persistent Graves' patients than in newly diagnosed ones.

The chain joins TRBV3-1 to TRBJ2-2; D may be TRBD2 (6 bases). The sequence was obtained from a female donor with Graves disease. Sequencing used peripheral blood mononuclear cells (PBMCs), obtained at new diagnosis, from a patient treated with antithyroid drugs. CDR3 in amino acids: CASSLGGRYPNTGELFF. The CDR3 region has the DNA TGTGCCAGCAGCCTCGGAGGGCGCTACCCGAACACCGGGGAGCTGTTTTTT.